This T cell receptor beta chain was documented in a study of blood T cell repertoires in COVID-19. On the study more broadly: Acute and convalescent COVID-19 specimens originated in the United States, Italy and Spain. T cells, B-cell-depleted T cells, or PBMCs provided the cDNA or gDNA that served as material.

Authors' analysis steps: By means of reference gene primer amplification, nucleated cell counts were estimated. The data were produced by immunoSEQ multiplex PCR, yet TCRdb's version contains in-frame clones alone and is incomplete. Clone size and the V and J calls come from that table; the DNA yielded D and trimming. The data contain 300,000 to 400,000 clones, over 80% of them seen just once; the ten biggest clones take up about 6.9%. V shed 8 bases and J shed 0 bases, with 8 bases lying between them. The germline gives CDR1 SGHAT, CDR2 FQNNGV. This CDR3 contains 14 residues. A Seattle source enrolled patients during active infection and followed them longitudinally.

Sequenced: peripheral blood. This clonotype was obtained from a woman aged 45 to 65 with COVID-19, enrolled during active disease. This chain connects TRBV11-2 to TRBJ2-6; unclear D gene. This CDR3 is CASPGYSGANVLTF. In nucleotides, the CDR3 is TGTGCCAGCCCCGGTTACTCTGGGGCCAACGTCCTGACTTTC. Full variable domain (rest looked up from reference TRBV11-2 and TRBJ2-6): EAGVAQSPRYKIIEKRQSVAFWCNPISGHATLYWYQQILGQGPKLLIQFQNNGVVDDSQLPKDRFSAERLKGVDSTLKIQPAKLEDSAVYLCASPGYSGANVLTFGAGSRLTVL.